This TCR beta chain was profiled in a study of blood T cell repertoires in COVID-19. Across the study: Sites across the United States, Italy and Spain contributed samples from acute and convalescent COVID-19. T cells, B-cell-depleted T cells, or PBMCs provided the cDNA or gDNA that served as material.

The protocol was immunoSEQ multiplex PCR, while the TCRdb copy is restricted to in-frame clones and leaves out a portion. The sample holds 150,000 to 200,000 clones; 80% are singletons and the top ten take approximately 7%. This clone was recorded many times. The germline gives CDR1 SGDLS, CDR2 YYNGEE. V gave up 4 bases and J gave up 6 bases, with 14 bases separating them. The CDR3 sequence is 14 residues long. The receptor comes from a man in his 70s with active or convalescent COVID-19. The chain combines TRBV9 with TRBJ2-1; D is possibly TRBD2 (5 bases). The source material was peripheral blood. In DNA form, the CDR3 reads TGTGCCAGCAGCCCCCTACTCGGAGGCAATGAGCAGTTCTTC. Protein sequence: CASSPLLGGNEQFF.